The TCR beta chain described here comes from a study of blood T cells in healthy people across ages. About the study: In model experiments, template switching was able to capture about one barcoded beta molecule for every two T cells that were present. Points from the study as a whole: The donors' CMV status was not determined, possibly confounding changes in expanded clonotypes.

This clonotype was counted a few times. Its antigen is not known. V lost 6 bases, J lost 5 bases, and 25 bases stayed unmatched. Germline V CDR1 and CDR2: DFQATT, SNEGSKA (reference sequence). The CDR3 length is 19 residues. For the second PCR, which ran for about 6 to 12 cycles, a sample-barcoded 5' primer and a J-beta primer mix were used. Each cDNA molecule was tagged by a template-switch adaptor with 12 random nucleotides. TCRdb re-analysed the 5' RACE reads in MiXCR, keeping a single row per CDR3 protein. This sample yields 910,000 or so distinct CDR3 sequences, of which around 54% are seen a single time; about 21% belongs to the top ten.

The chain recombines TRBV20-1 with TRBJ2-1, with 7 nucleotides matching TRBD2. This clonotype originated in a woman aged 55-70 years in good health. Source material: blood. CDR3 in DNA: TGCAGTGCGGGCAATACGCTTCTGAGACCGGGAGGTTTCGACAATGAGCAGTTCTTC. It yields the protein CSAGNTLLRPGGFDNEQFF.